A single sample gave rise to the 12 T cell receptor beta chains below, sequenced in a study of blood T cell repertoires in COVID-19. Clones were sequenced by immunoSEQ multiplex PCR, and TCRdb holds only the in-frame ones, with some missing. This sample yields approximately 130,000 clones, of which approximately 71% are seen a single time; roughly 7.9% belongs to the top ten. Source material: peripheral blood. The origin of the receptors is a human donor in a cohort sampled during active COVID-19.

This clone was picked up a small number of times. The chain uses TRBV2 and TRBJ1-4, with 12 bases matching TRBD1. The CDR3 spans 14 residues. Trimming took 6 bases from V and 10 from J; bases not matched to a gene: 6. Germline assignment: CDR1 SNHLY and CDR2 FYNNEI. The CDR3 sequence is CASSSGTGGVKLFF. DNA of the CDR3: TGTGCCAGCAGCTCCGGGACAGGGGGCGTAAAACTGTTTTTT.

The V and J genes are TRBV19 and TRBJ2-7, with TRBD1 as a possible D gene (5 bases). V gave up 2 bases and J gave up 5 bases, with 10 bases separating them. This CDR3 is built from 13 residues. Germline CDR1 and CDR2: LNHDA and SQIVND (reference sequence). The CDR3 bases are TGTGCCAGTAGTATAACACAGGACCACGAGCAGTACTTC. It is translated as CASSITQDHEQYF.

The rearrangement joins TRBV10-1 to TRBJ2-1; 10 nucleotides match TRBD2. V lost 0 bases, J lost 7 bases, and 6 bases stayed unmatched. The CDR3 runs 16 residues. The germline CDR1 and CDR2 sequences are WNHNN and SYGVQD (reference sequence). The CDR3 nucleotides read TGCGCCAGCAGTGAGTCGAGGCTAGCGGGAGTTAATGAGCAGTTCTTC. Translated, it gives CASSESRLAGVNEQFF.

The chain carries TRBV19 and TRBJ2-2; the match to TRBD1 covers 7 bases. The CDR3 runs 14 residues. With V trimmed by 8 bases and J by 2 bases, 5 bases remained unmatched. From germline, CDR1 is LNHDA and CDR2 SQIVND (reference sequence). Here the CDR3 DNA reads TGTGCCAGTGAGACAGGGACCAACACCGGGGAGCTGTTTTTT. It is translated as CASETGTNTGELFF.

The chain employs TRBV6-5 and TRBJ1-1; 7 positions match TRBD1. With V trimmed by 7 bases and J by 6 bases, 11 bases remained unmatched. This CDR3 comprises 14 residues. Germline V gene lookup returns CDR1 MNHEY and CDR2 SVGAGI. In DNA, the CDR3 is TGTGCCAGCACCGCAGACAGGGTAGGGGCTGAAGCTTTCTTT. Encoded protein: CASTADRVGAEAFF.

The chain couples TRBV23-1 to TRBJ2-7; no definite D call. TRBV23-1 is sorted into the ORF group, with uncertain function. V lost 1 base and J lost 5, with 6 bases in between. The CDR3 spans 12 residues. CDR3 residues: CASSQLGDEQYF. The DNA of the CDR3 is TGCGCCAGCAGTCAATTGGGCGACGAGCAGTACTTC.

The CDR3 nucleotides are TGTGCCAGCAGTTTTAGCGCCGGCCGCTACGAGCAGTACTTC. It specifies CASSFSAGRYEQYF. This sequence joins TRBV28 and TRBJ2-7; a possible D gene is TRBD2 (5 bases). The germline V and J ends were trimmed by 3 bases and 3 bases, with 12 bases remaining between them. Germline V CDR1 and CDR2: MDHEN, SYDVKM. The CDR3 is made up of 14 amino acids. The full variable domain, completed using reference TRBV28 and TRBJ2-7, is DVKVTQSSRYLVKRTGEKVFLECVQDMDHENMFWYRQDPGLGLRLIYFSYDVKMKEKGDIPEGYSVSREKKERFSLILESASTNQTSMYLCASSFSAGRYEQYFGPGTRLTVT.

This clone was observed a single time. The chain joins TRBV24-1 to TRBJ2-1, with D unresolved. The CDR3 is 13 residues long. Germline-derived CDR1 and CDR2 are KGHDR and SFDVKD. V lost 0 bases and J lost 9, with 8 bases in between. The CDR3 nucleotides read TGTGCCACCAGTGATTTGTTGTATCCTGAGCAGTTCTTC. This gives the protein CATSDLLYPEQFF.

A single count supports this clone. The rearrangement joins TRBV6-6 to TRBJ2-7; a possible D gene is TRBD1 (5 bases). This CDR3 comprises 12 residues. Trimming pared 6 bases from V and 2 bases from J, leaving 8 bases between. Germline V gives CDR1 MNHNY, CDR2 SVGAGI (reference sequence). The CDR3 protein is CASRGAAYEQYF. In DNA, the CDR3 is TGTGCCAGCAGAGGGGCAGCCTACGAGCAGTACTTC.

This clone has only one observation. The chain joins TRBV30 to TRBJ2-7, with TRBD1 matching 7 bases. Germline V gene data show CDR1 as GTSNPN and CDR2 as SVGIG (reference sequence). The CDR3 is 14 amino acids. The J segment lost 0 bases and the V segment lost 5 bases, leaving 7 bases of the junction unmatched. The CDR3: CAWVGQDSSYEQYF. The CDR3 nucleotides read TGTGCCTGGGTAGGACAGGATAGCTCCTACGAGCAGTACTTC.

The J gene is TRBJ2-7, the V gene TRBV19, with TRBD2 as a possible D gene (7 bases). The CDR3 totals 16 residues. Trimming cost V 0 bases and J 3 bases, with 15 bases left between them. Germline V gene lookup returns CDR1 LNHDA and CDR2 SQIVND (reference sequence). The CDR3 DNA is TGTGCCAGTAGTATAGATATGCGGGGGCCCCTCTACGAGCAGTACTTC. Amino acid sequence: CASSIDMRGPLYEQYF.

This sequence joins TRBV28 and TRBJ1-1; weak D call: TRBD1 (5 bases). Per germline, CDR1 MDHEN and CDR2 SYDVKM. Trimming shortened V by 3 bases and J by 1 base, and 12 bases separated the two germline ends. This CDR3 has 15 residues. The CDR3 loop is CASSLIQGSNTEAFF. Written as DNA, the CDR3 is TGTGCCAGCAGTTTGATCCAGGGATCGAACACTGAAGCTTTCTTT.